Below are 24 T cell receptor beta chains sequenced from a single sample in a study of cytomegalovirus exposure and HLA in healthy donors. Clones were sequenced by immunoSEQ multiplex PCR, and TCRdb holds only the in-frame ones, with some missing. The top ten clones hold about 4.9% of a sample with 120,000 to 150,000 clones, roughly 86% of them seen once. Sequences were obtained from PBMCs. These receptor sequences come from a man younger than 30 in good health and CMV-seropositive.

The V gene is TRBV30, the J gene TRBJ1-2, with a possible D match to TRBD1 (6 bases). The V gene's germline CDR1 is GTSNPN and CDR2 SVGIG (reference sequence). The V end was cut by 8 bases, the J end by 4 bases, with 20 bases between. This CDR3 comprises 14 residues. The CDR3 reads CAGTNRDPGYGYTF. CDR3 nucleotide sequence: TGTGCCGGGACCAACAGGGACCCTGGCTATGGCTACACCTTC.

The CDR3 sequence is CASSIGGGTEAFF. CDR3 sequence (DNA): TGTGCCAGTAGTATAGGAGGAGGGACTGAAGCTTTCTTT. This chain uses TRBV19 with TRBJ1-1; D ambiguous. From germline, CDR1 is LNHDA and CDR2 SQIVND (reference sequence). V dropped 1 base and J dropped 5 bases, with 8 bases sitting between them. The length of the CDR3 is 13 residues.

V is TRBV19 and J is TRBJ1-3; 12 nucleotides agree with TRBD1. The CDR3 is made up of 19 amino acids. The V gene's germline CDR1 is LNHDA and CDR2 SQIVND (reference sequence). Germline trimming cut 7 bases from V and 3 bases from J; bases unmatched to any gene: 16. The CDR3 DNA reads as TGTGCCAGTAATGTCCCCCCGGGACAGGGGGCGCTTGGTGGAAACACCATATATTTT. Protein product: CASNVPPGQGALGGNTIYF.

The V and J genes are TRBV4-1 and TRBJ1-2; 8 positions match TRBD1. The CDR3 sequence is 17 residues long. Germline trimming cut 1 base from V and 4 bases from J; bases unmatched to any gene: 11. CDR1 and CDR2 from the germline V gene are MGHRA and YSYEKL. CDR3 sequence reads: CASSQAPDRAYSYGYTF. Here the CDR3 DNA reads TGCGCCAGCAGCCAAGCGCCGGACAGGGCCTATTCCTATGGCTACACCTTC.

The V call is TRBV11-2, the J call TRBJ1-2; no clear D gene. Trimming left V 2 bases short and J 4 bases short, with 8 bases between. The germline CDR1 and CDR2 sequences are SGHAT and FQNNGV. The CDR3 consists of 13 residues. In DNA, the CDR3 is TGTGCCAGCAGCTTATCCCCCAGCTATGGCTACACCTTC. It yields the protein CASSLSPSYGYTF.

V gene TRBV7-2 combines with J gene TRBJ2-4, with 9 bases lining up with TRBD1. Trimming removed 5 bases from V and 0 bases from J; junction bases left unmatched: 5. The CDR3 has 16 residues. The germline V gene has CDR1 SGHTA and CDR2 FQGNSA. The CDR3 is CASSPGTGLAKNIQYF. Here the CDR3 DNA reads TGTGCCAGCAGCCCTGGGACAGGGTTAGCCAAAAACATTCAGTACTTC.

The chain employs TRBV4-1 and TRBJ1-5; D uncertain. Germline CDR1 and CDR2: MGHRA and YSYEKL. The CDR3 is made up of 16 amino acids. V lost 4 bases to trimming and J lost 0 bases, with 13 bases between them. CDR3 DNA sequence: TGCGCCAGCAGCCCCTCAAGCCGGTTTAGCAATCAGCCCCAGCATTTT. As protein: CASSPSSRFSNQPQHF.

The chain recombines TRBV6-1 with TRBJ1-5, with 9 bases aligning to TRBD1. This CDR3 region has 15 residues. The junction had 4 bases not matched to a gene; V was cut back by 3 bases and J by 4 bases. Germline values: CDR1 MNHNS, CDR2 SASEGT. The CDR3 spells CASSEGQGLNQPQHF. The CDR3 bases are TGTGCCAGCAGTGAGGGACAGGGTCTAAATCAGCCCCAGCATTTT.

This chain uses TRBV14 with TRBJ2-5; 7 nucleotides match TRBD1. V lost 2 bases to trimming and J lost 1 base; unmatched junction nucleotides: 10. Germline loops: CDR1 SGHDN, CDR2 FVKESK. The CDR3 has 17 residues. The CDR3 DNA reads TGTGCCAGCAGCCAACCTTACAGGGGATTTCTCCAAGAGACCCAGTACTTC. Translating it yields CASSQPYRGFLQETQYF.

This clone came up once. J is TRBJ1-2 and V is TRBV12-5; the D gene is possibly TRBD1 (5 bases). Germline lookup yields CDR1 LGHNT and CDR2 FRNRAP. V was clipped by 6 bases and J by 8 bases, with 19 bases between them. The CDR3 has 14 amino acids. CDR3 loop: CASGGGTPAGGYTF. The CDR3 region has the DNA TGTGCTAGTGGGGGCGGGACGCCCGCCGGCGGCTACACCTTC.

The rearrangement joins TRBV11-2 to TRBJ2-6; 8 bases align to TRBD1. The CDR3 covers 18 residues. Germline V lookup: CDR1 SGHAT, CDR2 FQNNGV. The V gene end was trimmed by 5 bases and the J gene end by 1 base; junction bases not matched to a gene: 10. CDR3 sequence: CASSPWTGPGSGANVLTF. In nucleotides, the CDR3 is TGTGCCAGCAGCCCCTGGACAGGGCCGGGTTCTGGGGCCAACGTCCTGACTTTC.

The CDR3 reads CAISGSGAETQYF. DNA for the CDR3: TGTGCCATCAGTGGTTCCGGAGCGGAGACCCAGTACTTC. This rearrangement joins TRBV10-3 to TRBJ2-5; no reliable D call. Trimming took 4 bases from V and 5 from J, leaving 11 bases between them. This CDR3 spans 13 amino acids. Germline V gene sequence: CDR1 ENHRY, CDR2 SYGVKD.

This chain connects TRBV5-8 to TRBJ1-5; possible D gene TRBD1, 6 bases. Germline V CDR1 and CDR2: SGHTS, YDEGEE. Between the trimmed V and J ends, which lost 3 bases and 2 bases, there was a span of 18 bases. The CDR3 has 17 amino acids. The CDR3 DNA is TGTGCCAGCAGCTCGGGACACCGGTATCTAGGCAATCAGCCCCAGCATTTT. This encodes CASSSGHRYLGNQPQHF.

The CDR3 DNA follows: TGTGCCAGCAGTTCGCAGGGCGAATCTGAAGCTTTCTTT. Amino acid sequence: CASSSQGESEAFF. The V and J genes are TRBV28 and TRBJ1-1, with D tentatively TRBD1 (5 bases). Trimming stripped 4 bases from V and 6 bases from J, with 12 bases between. The CDR3 runs to 13 residues. Germline V gene lookup returns CDR1 MDHEN and CDR2 SYDVKM.

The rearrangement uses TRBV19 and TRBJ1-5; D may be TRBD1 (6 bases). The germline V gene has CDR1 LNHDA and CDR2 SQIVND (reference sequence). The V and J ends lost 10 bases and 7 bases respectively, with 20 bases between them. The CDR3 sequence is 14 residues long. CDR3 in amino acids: CATTGGGHRQPQHF. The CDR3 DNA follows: TGTGCCACGACCGGGGGGGGACACCGGCAGCCCCAGCATTTT.

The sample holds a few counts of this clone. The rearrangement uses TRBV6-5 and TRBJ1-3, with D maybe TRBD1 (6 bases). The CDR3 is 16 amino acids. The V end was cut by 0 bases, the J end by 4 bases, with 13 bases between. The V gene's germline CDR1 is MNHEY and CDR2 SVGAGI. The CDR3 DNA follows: TGTGCCAGCAGTTACTCATCCAGGGGTACAGGAAACACCATATATTTT. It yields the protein CASSYSSRGTGNTIYF.

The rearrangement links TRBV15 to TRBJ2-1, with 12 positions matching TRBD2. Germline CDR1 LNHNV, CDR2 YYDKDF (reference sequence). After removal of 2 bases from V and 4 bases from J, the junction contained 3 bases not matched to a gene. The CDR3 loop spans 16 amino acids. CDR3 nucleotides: TGTGCCACCAGCAGAACAACTAGCGGGGGGTACAATGAGCAGTTCTTC. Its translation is CATSRTTSGGYNEQFF.

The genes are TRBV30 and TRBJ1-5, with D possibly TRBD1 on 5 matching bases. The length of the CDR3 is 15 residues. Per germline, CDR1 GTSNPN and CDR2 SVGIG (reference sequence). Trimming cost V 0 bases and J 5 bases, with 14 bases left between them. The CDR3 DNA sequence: TGTGCCTGGAGTGTACAACTGACAGCTGATCAGCCCCAGCATTTT. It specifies CAWSVQLTADQPQHF.

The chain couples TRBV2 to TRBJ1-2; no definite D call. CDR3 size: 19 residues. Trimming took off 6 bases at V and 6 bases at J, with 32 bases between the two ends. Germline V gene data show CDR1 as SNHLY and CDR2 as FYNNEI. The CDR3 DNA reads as TGTGCCAGCAGCACCCTCATTTTAATTGCCGGGTCGGGATTTGATGGCTACACCTTC. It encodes CASSTLILIAGSGFDGYTF.

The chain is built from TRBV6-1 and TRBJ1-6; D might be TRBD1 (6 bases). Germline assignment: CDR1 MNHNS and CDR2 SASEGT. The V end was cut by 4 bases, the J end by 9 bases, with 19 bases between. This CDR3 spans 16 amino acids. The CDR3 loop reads CASSAPDRVITSPLHF. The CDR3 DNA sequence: TGTGCCAGCAGTGCCCCGGACAGAGTTATCACTTCACCCCTCCACTTT.

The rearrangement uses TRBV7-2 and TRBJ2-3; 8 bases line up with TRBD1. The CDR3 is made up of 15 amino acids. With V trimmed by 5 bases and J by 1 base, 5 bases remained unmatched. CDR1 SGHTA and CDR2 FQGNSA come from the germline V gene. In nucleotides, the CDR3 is TGTGCCAGCAGCCCGACAGGGGTACGCACAGATACGCAGTATTTT. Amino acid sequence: CASSPTGVRTDTQYF.

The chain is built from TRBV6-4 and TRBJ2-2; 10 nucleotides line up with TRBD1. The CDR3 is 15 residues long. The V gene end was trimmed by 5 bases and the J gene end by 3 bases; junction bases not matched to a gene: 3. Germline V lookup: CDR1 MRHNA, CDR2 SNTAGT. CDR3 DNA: TGTGCCAGCAGTCCCGGGACAGGGGACACCGGGGAGCTGTTTTTT. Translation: CASSPGTGDTGELFF.

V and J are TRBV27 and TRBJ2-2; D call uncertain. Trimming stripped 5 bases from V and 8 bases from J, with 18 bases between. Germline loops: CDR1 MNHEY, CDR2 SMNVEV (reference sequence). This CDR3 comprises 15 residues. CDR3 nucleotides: TGTGCCAGCAGTCCCCACCCCACGACATTGGGGGAGCTGTTTTTT. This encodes CASSPHPTTLGELFF.

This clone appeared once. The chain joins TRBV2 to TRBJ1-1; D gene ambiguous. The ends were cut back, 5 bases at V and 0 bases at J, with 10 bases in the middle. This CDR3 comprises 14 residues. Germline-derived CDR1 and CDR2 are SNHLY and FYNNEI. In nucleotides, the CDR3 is TGTGCCAGCAGTTATCGGAGGTTGAACACTGAAGCTTTCTTT. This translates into CASSYRRLNTEAFF.